A single sample gave rise to the 6 T cell receptor beta chains below, sequenced in a study of blood T cell repertoires in COVID-19. Sequencing used immunoSEQ multiplex PCR; TCRdb keeps in-frame clones, though not all of them. This sample has about 210,000 clones; around 85% occur once, and the top ten carry roughly 0.69%. The sample comprised peripheral blood. These receptor sequences come from a man aged 35 to 55 with acute or convalescent COVID-19.

This chain connects TRBV7-9 to TRBJ1-2; 7 nucleotides match TRBD1. This CDR3 region has 15 residues. Germline V CDR1 and CDR2: SEHNR, FQNEAQ (reference sequence). J gave up 0 bases and V 5 bases, and 6 bases lay outside the gene matches. The DNA for the CDR3 is TGTGCCAGCAGCCCCGGGACAGCAGCTAACTATGGCTACACCTTC. It is translated as CASSPGTAANYGYTF.

The chain is built from TRBV7-9 and TRBJ2-2, with D tentatively TRBD1 (6 bases). The length of the CDR3 is 17 residues. Germline loops: CDR1 SEHNR, CDR2 FQNEAQ (reference sequence). V dropped 7 bases and J dropped 4 bases, with 22 bases sitting between them. The CDR3 protein is CASTPRTTGAGTGELFF. CDR3 bases: TGTGCCAGCACCCCCCGTACGACAGGCGCGGGCACCGGGGAGCTGTTTTTT.

V and J are TRBV27 and TRBJ2-3, with 11 positions matching TRBD2. The J segment lost 6 bases and the V segment lost 6 bases, leaving 5 bases of the junction unmatched. CDR3 length: 14 amino acids. Germline V gene lookup returns CDR1 MNHEY and CDR2 SMNVEV (reference sequence). CDR3 sequence reads: CASSPRTSGDTQYF. The CDR3 nucleotides read TGTGCCAGCAGCCCAAGGACTAGCGGGGATACGCAGTATTTT.

The V call is TRBV5-5, the J call TRBJ1-1; D remains ambiguous. With 3 bases removed from V and 0 bases from J, the gap between germline ends came to 15 bases. The V gene's germline CDR1 is SGHKS and CDR2 YYEKEE (reference sequence). This CDR3 is built from 16 residues. The CDR3 DNA is TGTGCCAGCAGCTCCCTCGTGTCCTTAATGAACACTGAAGCTTTCTTT. Encoded protein: CASSSLVSLMNTEAFF.

This chain uses TRBV12-3 or TRBV12-4 with TRBJ2-7; 11 bases line up with TRBD2. The J segment lost 6 bases and the V segment lost 7 bases, leaving 5 bases of the junction unmatched. This CDR3 has 13 amino acids. CDR3 sequence reads: CASKTSGGFEQYF. CDR3 DNA: TGTGCCAGCAAAACTAGCGGGGGATTCGAGCAGTACTTC.

V is TRBV6-5 and J is TRBJ1-6; D gene uncertain. V was clipped by 6 bases and J by 7 bases, with 13 bases between them. Germline V CDR1 and CDR2: MNHEY, SVGAGI. This CDR3 has 14 amino acids. This CDR3 is CASSQQNSNSPLHF. The CDR3, as DNA: TGTGCCAGCAGCCAACAGAACTCGAATTCACCCCTCCACTTT.